A selection of T cell receptor beta chains follows, all from one sample in a study of Ad26.COV2.S vaccination and SARS-CoV-2 variants. Method: immunoSEQ multiplex PCR; TCRdb's copy keeps in-frame clones and lacks some. Among about 260,000 clones, about 83% were seen once, and the ten largest hold roughly 3%. The starting material was peripheral blood, obtained in a trial of Ad26.COV2.S vaccine versus placebo. The receptor set was obtained from a person aged 18-65 years who received the Ad26.COV2.S COVID-19 vaccine or a placebo. CDR3s include the opening cysteine and the closing phenylalanine or tryptophan. The D gene is left open where the match is weak. Some rows mark clone size as missing; the rest say once, few, many or name a class of expanded clone.

v_gene	abundance	j_gene	d_gene	CDR3nt	CDR3aa
TRBV10-3	NA	TRBJ2-5	TRBD1	TGTGCCATCAGGACGGGACAGGGACAAGAGACCCAGTACTTC	CAIRTGQGQETQYF
TRBV4-2	NA	TRBJ2-2	TRBD1	TGTGCCAGCACCCGATGGCAGGGGGCGAACACCGGGGAGCTGTTTTTT	CASTRWQGANTGELFF
TRBV3-1/TRBV3-2	NA	TRBJ1-1	NA	TGTGCCAGCAGCCAAGATAGGAGGGCTTTCTTT	CASSQDRRAFF
TRBV6-5	once	TRBJ1-1	NA	TGTGCCAGCAGTTACCATAGCAACACTGAAGCTTTCTTT	CASSYHSNTEAFF
TRBV19	NA	TRBJ2-3	NA	TGTGCCAGTCTAGACGGGGGCAGAACAGATACGCAGTATTTT	CASLDGGRTDTQYF
TRBV4-3	NA	TRBJ1-2	NA	TGCGCCAGCAGCCAAGAAAAGGGCCCCTACTATGGCTACACCTTC	CASSQEKGPYYGYTF
TRBV7-8	NA	TRBJ1-6	NA	TGTGCCAGCAGCTTAAGGGTCAGGAGCGATAATTCACCCCTCCACTTT	CASSLRVRSDNSPLHF
TRBV5-5	NA	TRBJ2-2	NA	TGTGCCAGCAGCTCCCTCCGGGGGCGCACCGGGGAGCTGTTTTTT	CASSSLRGRTGELFF
TRBV13	NA	TRBJ1-1	NA	TGTGCCAGCAGCTTAGCCCTCAACACTGAAGCTTTCTTT	CASSLALNTEAFF
TRBV30	NA	TRBJ2-1	NA	TGCGGCTTCCGGGGAGCGCGGGTGAATGAGCAGTTCTTC	CGFRGARVNEQFF
TRBV7-9	NA	TRBJ2-3	NA	TGTGCCGTGATCAAGCGGCGTATCACAGATACGCAGTATTTT	CAVIKRRITDTQYF
TRBV7-3	NA	TRBJ2-3	TRBD2	TGTGCCAGCAGCTTAGGTCTAGCGGGGGACACAGATACGCAGTATTTT	CASSLGLAGDTDTQYF